This T cell receptor beta chain comes out of a study of blood T cell repertoires in COVID-19. Assay: immunoSEQ multiplex PCR; the TCRdb copy retains only in-frame clones and omits some. Among about 140,000 clones listed, more than 70% were seen once. Assignments of participants to cohorts depended upon their own reported clinical history. The CDR3 has 17 amino acids. The V gene's germline CDR1 is SGHRS and CDR2 YFSETQ. With 4 bases clipped from V and 5 bases from J, the junction kept 9 bases outside the gene matches. The receptor was derived from a man aged 35 to 55 with acute COVID-19. Sequenced sample: PBMCs or T cells enriched from blood (not recorded which). The chain joins TRBV5-1 to TRBJ2-3, with TRBD2 identical over 14 bases. The DNA for the CDR3 is TGCGCCAGCAGCAAGGGACTAGCGGGGGCTCATGGAGATACGCAGTATTTT. Translated, it gives CASSKGLAGAHGDTQYF. Filled out from reference TRBV5-1 and TRBJ2-3, the complete variable domain reads KAGVTQTPRYLIKTRGQQVTLSCSPISGHRSVSWYQQTPGQGLQFLFEYFSETQRNKGNFPGRFSGRQFSNSRSEMNVSTLELGDSALYLCASSKGLAGAHGDTQYFGPGTRLTVL.